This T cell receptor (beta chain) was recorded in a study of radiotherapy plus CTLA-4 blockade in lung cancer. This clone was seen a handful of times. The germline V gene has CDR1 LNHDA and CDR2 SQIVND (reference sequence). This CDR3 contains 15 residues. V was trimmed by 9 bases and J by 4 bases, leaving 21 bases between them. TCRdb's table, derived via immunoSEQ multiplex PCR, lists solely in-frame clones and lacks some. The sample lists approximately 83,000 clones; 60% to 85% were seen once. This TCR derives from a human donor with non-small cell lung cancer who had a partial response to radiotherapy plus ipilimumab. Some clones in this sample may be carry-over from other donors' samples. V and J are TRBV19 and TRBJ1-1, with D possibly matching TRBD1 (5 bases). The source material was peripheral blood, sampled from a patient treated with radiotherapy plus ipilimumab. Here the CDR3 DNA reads TGTGCCAGCGTAAGGACCGCCCTGCAGGGCACTGAAGCTTTCTTT. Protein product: CASVRTALQGTEAFF.